A single sample is the source of the 25 T cell receptor beta chains below, sequenced in a study of blood T cells in healthy people across ages. With a J-beta primer mix and a sample-barcoded 5' primer, a second PCR ran about 7 to 11 cycles. From the 5' RACE reads, TCRdb called clonotypes with MiXCR, one entry per CDR3 protein. The repertoire includes hundreds of thousands of distinct CDR3 sequences, roughly 50% of them detected once, and roughly 34% sits in the top ten. The source material was blood. These receptors were obtained from a man aged 60-69 years in good health.

This clonotype was seen a few times. V is TRBV7-9 and J is TRBJ1-1; tentatively, D is TRBD1 (6 bases). Trimming cost V 5 bases and J 1 base, with 14 bases left between them. The CDR3 totals 15 residues. In germline, CDR1 is SEHNR, CDR2 FQNEAQ (reference sequence). CDR3 nucleotides: TGTGCCAGCAGCACTCCCCGGACAGCGAACACTGAAGCTTTCTTT. This sequence encodes CASSTPRTANTEAFF. The entire variable domain, with the rest obtained from reference TRBV7-9 and TRBJ1-1, is as follows: DTGVSQNPRHKITKRGQNVTFRCDPISEHNRLYWYRQTLGQGPEFLTYFQNEAQLEKSRLLSDRFSAERPKGSFSTLEIQRTEQGDSAMYLCASSTPRTANTEAFFGQGTRLTVV.

The rearrangement uses TRBV7-2 and TRBJ2-3, with 10 bases aligning to TRBD2. The CDR3 runs 17 residues. Germline V gives CDR1 SGHTA, CDR2 FQGNSA. V gave up 4 bases and J gave up 4 bases; unmatched junction bases: 11. The DNA of the CDR3 is TGTGCCAGCAGCTCAAGAGGGGAGCGGGGGGGAGCAGATACGCAGTATTTT. Amino acids: CASSSRGERGGADTQYF.

By share of the sample, this clonotype is medium-sized. V and J are TRBV20-1 and TRBJ2-1, with a possible D match to TRBD2 (6 bases). Trimming stripped 5 bases from V and 1 base from J, with 12 bases between. CDR3 length equals 14 residues. The germline V gene encodes CDR1 DFQATT and CDR2 SNEGSKA (reference sequence). CDR3 amino acids: CSAELASSYNEQFF. CDR3 coding DNA: TGCAGTGCTGAACTAGCTTCATCCTACAATGAGCAGTTCTTC.

This clonotype was seen only a few times. The J gene is TRBJ2-3, the V gene TRBV29-1; TRBD1 matches at 8 bases. Germline CDR1 SQVTM, CDR2 ANQGSEA. J gave up 0 bases and V 3 bases, and 5 bases lay outside the gene matches. CDR3 length equals 15 residues. CDR3 residues: CSVEGGTGSTDTQYF. The CDR3 region has the DNA TGCAGCGTTGAGGGTGGGACAGGTAGCACAGATACGCAGTATTTT.

V usage is TRBV6-6 and J usage is TRBJ2-7, with 12 bases that match TRBD2. Germline lookup yields CDR1 MNHNY and CDR2 SVGAGI (reference sequence). V lost 6 bases to trimming and J lost 6 bases; unmatched junction nucleotides: 9. The CDR3 length is 15 residues. CDR3 amino acids: CASSSSGGATFEQYF. CDR3 sequence (DNA): TGTGCCAGCAGCTCTAGCGGGGGGGCGACGTTCGAGCAGTACTTC.

The chain couples TRBV5-1 to TRBJ1-2, with TRBD1 matching over 8 bases. CDR1 SGHRS and CDR2 YFSETQ come from the germline V gene. The CDR3 is made up of 12 amino acids. Trimming cost V 3 bases and J 9 bases; bases outside gene matches: 4. The CDR3 bases are TGCGCCAGCAGCTCGAGACAGGGGCGCTACACCTTC. This translates into CASSSRQGRYTF.

This chain uses TRBV10-3 with TRBJ2-2; D might be TRBD1 or TRBD2, each matching 5 bases. Germline loops: CDR1 ENHRY, CDR2 SYGVKD. This CDR3 contains 14 residues. V lost 0 bases and J lost 6, with 8 bases in between. The CDR3 region is CAISESRDPGELFF. The CDR3 bases are TGTGCCATCAGTGAGTCGAGGGACCCCGGGGAGCTGTTTTTT.

The chain joins TRBV10-3 to TRBJ2-5; D call uncertain. This CDR3 is built from 13 residues. CDR1 is ENHRY and CDR2 is SYGVKD in the germline V gene. With 2 bases removed from V and 2 bases from J, the gap between germline ends came to 6 bases. The CDR3 protein is CAISEVQQETQYF. For the CDR3, the DNA is TGTGCCATCAGTGAGGTACAGCAAGAGACCCAGTACTTC.

There are many counts of this clonotype. At one boundary the junction diverges from the germline segment, which might be a read error. This chain links TRBV7-9 with TRBJ2-5; the D gene is possibly TRBD2 (6 bases). CDR1 and CDR2 from the germline V gene are SEHNR and FQNEAQ (reference sequence). The CDR3 loop spans 14 amino acids. The CDR3 DNA is TGTGCCAGCAGTTTAGCTGGGGCGGGGGAGACCCAGTACTTC. Encoded protein: CASSLAGAGETQYF.

The sample holds a few counts of this clonotype. The rearrangement joins TRBV9 to TRBJ1-2; 7 bases map to TRBD1. CDR3 length: 15 amino acids. The germline gives CDR1 SGDLS, CDR2 YYNGEE. Germline trimming cut 5 bases from V and 2 bases from J; bases unmatched to any gene: 9. CDR3 in amino acids: CASRGTGAPNYGYTF. DNA of the CDR3: TGTGCCAGCAGAGGTACAGGGGCTCCCAACTATGGCTACACCTTC.

A few counts support this clonotype. The V gene is TRBV7-2, the J gene TRBJ2-1, with D tentatively TRBD2 (5 bases). The germline gives CDR1 SGHTA, CDR2 FQGNSA. Trimming left V 5 bases short and J 5 bases short, with 13 bases between. The CDR3 spans 14 residues. The CDR3 coding sequence is TGTGCCAGCAGCAGCCAACCGGGGAACAATGAGCAGTTCTTC. It specifies CASSSQPGNNEQFF.

This clonotype was recorded a few times. The rearrangement joins TRBV12-3 or TRBV12-4 to TRBJ2-3; D unclear. With 4 bases removed from V and 1 base from J, the gap between germline ends came to 9 bases. This CDR3 contains 14 residues. The CDR3 region is CASSSPGGTDTQYF. The DNA of the CDR3 is TGTGCCAGCAGTTCCCCTGGGGGCACAGATACGCAGTATTTT.

About this clonotype: One end of the junction fails to match germline, which may point to a read error. In DNA, the CDR3 is TGCAGTGCTAGAGATAGCGGGGGGCGTTCGGAAGAGACCCGGTACTTC. Its translation: CSARDSGGRSEETRYF. J is TRBJ2-5 and V is TRBV20-1; 10 positions match TRBD2. Germline CDR1 reads DFQATT; CDR2 reads SNEGSKA (reference sequence). The length of the CDR3 is 16 residues.

This clonotype has just a few counts. This chain connects TRBV10-3 to TRBJ2-4; no clear D gene. The better agreement between TRBJ2-5 and the DNA end casts doubt on the J call. There are 16 residues in the CDR3. Germline V gene data show CDR1 as ENHRY and CDR2 as SYGVKD. The CDR3 is CAISESAGDLTETQYF. The CDR3 DNA reads TGTGCCATCAGTGAGTCGGCAGGTGATCTTACTGAGACCCAGTACTTC.

The genes are TRBV20-1 and TRBJ2-3; TRBD1 aligns across 11 bases. The J segment lost 6 bases and the V segment lost 3 bases, leaving 11 bases of the junction unmatched. CDR3 length: 16 residues. The V gene's germline CDR1 is DFQATT and CDR2 SNEGSKA (reference sequence). The CDR3 loop is CSARPRTGGATDTQYF. CDR3 sequence (DNA): TGCAGTGCTAGGCCCCGGACAGGGGGCGCGACGGATACGCAGTATTTT.

The chain recombines TRBV20-1 with TRBJ2-1; 12 bases agree with TRBD2. Germline values: CDR1 DFQATT, CDR2 SNEGSKA (reference sequence). The CDR3 loop spans 16 amino acids. The V and J ends lost 2 bases and 5 bases, in that order; junction bases with no gene match: 7. The CDR3 DNA is TGCAGTGCTAGAAAACCTAGCGGGGGGGACGACAATGAGCAGTTCTTC. This codes for CSARKPSGGDDNEQFF.

This clonotype has at least ten counts. A much larger clonotype is one base distant, so this may be a read error. The chain links TRBV29-1 to TRBJ2-1; 14 bases agree with TRBD2. The J segment lost 5 bases and the V segment lost 7 bases, leaving 4 bases of the junction unmatched. This CDR3 has 14 residues. Germline CDR1 is SQVTM and CDR2 is ANQGSEA. The DNA of the CDR3 is TGCAGCGGGAGGGGACTAGCGGGGGACAATGAGCAGTTCTTC. Protein: CSGRGLAGDNEQFF.

This chain joins TRBV20-1 and TRBJ1-5; maybe TRBD1 (5 bases). Germline CDR1 and CDR2: DFQATT and SNEGSKA (reference sequence). This CDR3 region has 14 residues. V shed 5 bases and J shed 0 bases, with 11 bases lying between them. The CDR3 reads CSAGGAGSNQPQHF. The CDR3 DNA sequence: TGCAGTGCTGGGGGTGCGGGTAGCAATCAGCCCCAGCATTTT.

This clonotype was observed a few times. The chain is built from TRBV6-1 and TRBJ2-7; D is ambiguous. The CDR3 runs 13 residues. Germline lookup yields CDR1 MNHNS and CDR2 SASEGT. The ends were cut back, 2 bases at V and 6 bases at J, with 11 bases in the middle. The DNA of the CDR3 is TGTGCCAGCAGTGAAATAGGAAGGGCCGAGCAGTACTTC. This sequence encodes CASSEIGRAEQYF.

Ten or more counts support this clonotype. The J gene is TRBJ2-5, the V gene TRBV12-3 or TRBV12-4; the match to TRBD1 covers 10 bases. This CDR3 region has 17 residues. Trimming at V came to 4 bases and at J to 5 bases, leaving 13 bases not matched to a gene. As DNA, the CDR3 is TGTGCCAGCAGTTCCATCCGCGACAGGGGGCTTAGGGAGACCCAGTACTTC. It codes for CASSSIRDRGLRETQYF.

The chain joins TRBV6-2 or TRBV6-3 to TRBJ2-1; D may be TRBD1 or TRBD2 (5 bases each). The ends were cut back, 6 bases at V and 12 bases at J, with 15 bases in the middle. This CDR3 has 12 residues. Germline lookup yields CDR1 MNHEY and CDR2 SVGEGT. The CDR3 DNA sequence: TGTGCCAGCAGGGACACTAGAGATGGGCAGTTCTTC. It codes for CASRDTRDGQFF.

V gene TRBV20-1 combines with J gene TRBJ2-1, with D tentatively TRBD2 (5 bases). V dropped 6 bases and J dropped 2 bases, with 14 bases sitting between them. The length of the CDR3 is 14 residues. Germline CDR1 reads DFQATT; CDR2 reads SNEGSKA (reference sequence). CDR3 sequence: CSAQDRGAYNEQFF. The CDR3 nucleotides are TGCAGTGCCCAAGACCGGGGTGCCTACAATGAGCAGTTCTTC.

J is TRBJ2-1 and V is TRBV24-1; 8 positions match TRBD1. V trimming: 2 bases; J trimming: 8 bases; junction bases outside the gene matches: 4. Germline CDR1 reads KGHDR; CDR2 reads SFDVKD. The CDR3 spans 14 residues. CDR3: CATSDSDRVHEQFF. The DNA of the CDR3 is TGTGCCACCAGTGATTCGGACAGGGTCCATGAGCAGTTCTTC.

The chain couples TRBV12-3 or TRBV12-4 to TRBJ2-5; 8 nucleotides match TRBD2. V was clipped by 6 bases and J by 4 bases; unmatched bases: 7. The CDR3 runs to 14 residues. The CDR3 DNA reads TGTGCCAGCAGAGATAGCGGGGTGGGAGAGACCCAGTACTTC. Translation: CASRDSGVGETQYF.

This clonotype showed up just a few times. V usage is TRBV3-1 and J usage is TRBJ2-7; D is uncertain. The V gene lost 5 bases and the J gene lost 4 bases, with 9 bases spanning the gap. Germline V gene data show CDR1 as LGHDT and CDR2 as YNNKEL (reference sequence). CDR3 length: 12 residues. CDR3 nucleotides: TGTGCCAGCAGCGAAGTAGGGTACGAGCAGTACTTC. It codes for CASSEVGYEQYF.